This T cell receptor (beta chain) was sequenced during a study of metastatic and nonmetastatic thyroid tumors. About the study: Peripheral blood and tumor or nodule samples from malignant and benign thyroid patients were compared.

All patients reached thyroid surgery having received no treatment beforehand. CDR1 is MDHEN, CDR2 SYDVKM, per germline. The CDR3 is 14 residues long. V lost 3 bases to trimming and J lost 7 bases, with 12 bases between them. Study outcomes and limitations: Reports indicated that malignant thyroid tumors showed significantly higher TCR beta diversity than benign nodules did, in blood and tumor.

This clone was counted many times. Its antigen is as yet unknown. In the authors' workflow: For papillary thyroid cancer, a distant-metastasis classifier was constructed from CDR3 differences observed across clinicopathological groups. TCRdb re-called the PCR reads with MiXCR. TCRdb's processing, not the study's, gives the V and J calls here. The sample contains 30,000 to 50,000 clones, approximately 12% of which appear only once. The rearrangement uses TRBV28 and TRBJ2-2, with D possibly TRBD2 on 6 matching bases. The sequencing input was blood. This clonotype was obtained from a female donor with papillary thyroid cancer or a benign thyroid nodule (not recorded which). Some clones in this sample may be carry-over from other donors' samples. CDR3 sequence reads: CASSFGGLSGELFF. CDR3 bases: TGTGCCAGCAGTTTCGGGGGTCTTAGCGGGGAGCTGTTTTTT. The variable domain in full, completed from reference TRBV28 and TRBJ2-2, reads DVKVTQSSRYLVKRTGEKVFLECVQDMDHENMFWYRQDPGLGLRLIYFSYDVKMKEKGDIPEGYSVSREKKERFSLILESASTNQTSMYLCASSFGGLSGELFFGEGSRLTVL.